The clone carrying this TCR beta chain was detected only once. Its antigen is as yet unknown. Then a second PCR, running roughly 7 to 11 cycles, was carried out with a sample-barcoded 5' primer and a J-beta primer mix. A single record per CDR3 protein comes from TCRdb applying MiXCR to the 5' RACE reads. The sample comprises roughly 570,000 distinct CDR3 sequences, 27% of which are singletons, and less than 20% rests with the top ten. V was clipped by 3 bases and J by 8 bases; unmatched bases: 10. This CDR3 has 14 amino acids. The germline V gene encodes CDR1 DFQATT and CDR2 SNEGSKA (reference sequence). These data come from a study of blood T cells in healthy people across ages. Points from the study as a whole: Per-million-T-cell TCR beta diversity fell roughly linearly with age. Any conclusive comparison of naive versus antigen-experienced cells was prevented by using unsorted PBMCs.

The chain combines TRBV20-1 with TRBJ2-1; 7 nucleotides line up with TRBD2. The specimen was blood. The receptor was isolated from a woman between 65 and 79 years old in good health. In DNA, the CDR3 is TGCAGTGCTAGTGAAGCGGGGACCGCCGATGAGCAGTTCTTC. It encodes CSASEAGTADEQFF.